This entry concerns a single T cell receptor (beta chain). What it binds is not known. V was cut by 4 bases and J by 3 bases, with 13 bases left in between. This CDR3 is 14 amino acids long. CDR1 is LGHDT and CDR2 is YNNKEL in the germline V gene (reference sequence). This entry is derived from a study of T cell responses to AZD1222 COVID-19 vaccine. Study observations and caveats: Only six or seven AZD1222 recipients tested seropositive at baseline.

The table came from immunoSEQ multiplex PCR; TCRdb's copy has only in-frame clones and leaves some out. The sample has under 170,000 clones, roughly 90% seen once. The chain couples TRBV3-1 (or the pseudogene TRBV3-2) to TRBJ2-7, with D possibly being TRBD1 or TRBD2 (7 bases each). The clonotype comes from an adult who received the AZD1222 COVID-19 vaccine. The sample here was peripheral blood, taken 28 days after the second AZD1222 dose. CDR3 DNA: TGTGCCAGCAGCCCAGGGGGAGGGGGCTACGAGCAGTACTTC. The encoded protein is CASSPGGGGYEQYF.